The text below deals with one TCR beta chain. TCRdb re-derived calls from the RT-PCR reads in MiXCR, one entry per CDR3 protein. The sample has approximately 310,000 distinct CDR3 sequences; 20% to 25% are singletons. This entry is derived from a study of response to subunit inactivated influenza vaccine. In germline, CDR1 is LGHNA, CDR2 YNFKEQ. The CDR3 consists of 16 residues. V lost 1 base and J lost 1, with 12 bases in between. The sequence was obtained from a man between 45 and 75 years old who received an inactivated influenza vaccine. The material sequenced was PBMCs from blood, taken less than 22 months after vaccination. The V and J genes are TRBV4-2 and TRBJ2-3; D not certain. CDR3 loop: CASSQGHSDRTDTQYF. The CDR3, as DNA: TGTGCCAGCAGCCAAGGACACAGCGACCGCACAGATACGCAGTATTTT.